The 18 T cell receptor beta chains below all came from one sample that was sequenced in a study of T-cell reconstitution after alpha-beta-depleted transplantation in children. A TCRbeta library incorporating unique molecular identifiers was prepared. TCRdb reprocessed the PCR reads with MiXCR, giving one entry per CDR3 protein. The sample records some 220,000 distinct CDR3 sequences, around 10% being singletons. Sequenced material: PBMCs from the stem cell graft donor, taken from the stem cell graft. Receptor source: a human donor who donated a stem cell graft to a child with acute lymphoblastic leukemia.

This chain links TRBV4-3 with TRBJ2-7; possible D gene TRBD1, 6 bases. CDR3 size: 13 residues. Germline values: CDR1 LGHNA, CDR2 YSLEER. Trimming cost V 8 bases and J 4 bases, with 15 bases left between them. As DNA, the CDR3 is TGCGCCAGCCAAGCCAGGGGTAATTACGAGCAGTACTTC. Translated, it gives CASQARGNYEQYF.

This clonotype was counted many times. The chain uses TRBV11-2 and TRBJ2-2; possible D gene TRBD2, 6 bases. The germline V gene encodes CDR1 SGHAT and CDR2 FQNNGV. The CDR3 contains 14 residues. The V gene lost 5 bases and the J gene lost 4 bases, with 11 bases spanning the gap. The CDR3 region is CASSLKTSTGELFF. In DNA form, the CDR3 reads TGTGCCAGCAGCCTAAAGACTAGCACCGGGGAGCTGTTTTTT.

This clonotype has just a few counts. This chain joins TRBV19 and TRBJ1-3, with TRBD1 as a possible D gene (6 bases). This CDR3 spans 16 amino acids. The V gene lost 5 bases and the J gene lost 0 bases, with 14 bases spanning the gap. Germline V gene data show CDR1 as LNHDA and CDR2 as SQIVND (reference sequence). DNA for the CDR3: TGTGCCAGTAGTTCTCGGACAGCTTCCTCTGGAAACACCATATATTTT. Protein: CASSSRTASSGNTIYF.

This clonotype was counted between two and nine times. The chain links TRBV29-1 to TRBJ2-5; TRBD1 aligns across 9 bases. The germline CDR1 and CDR2 sequences are SQVTM and ANQGSEA. V trimming: 2 bases; J trimming: 6 bases; junction bases outside the gene matches: 7. This CDR3 has 14 amino acids. The CDR3 nucleotides read TGCAGCGTTGAAAGGGGACAGGGAGGGAAGACCCAGTACTTC. Its translation is CSVERGQGGKTQYF.

The gene calls are TRBV19 and TRBJ2-1, with 14 bases lining up with TRBD2. The junction had 7 bases not matched to a gene; V was cut back by 4 bases and J by 8 bases. Germline V gives CDR1 LNHDA, CDR2 SQIVND (reference sequence). The CDR3 is 16 amino acids. The CDR3 DNA reads TGTGCCAGTAGTAACCGGACTAGCGGGGGGTCCCATGAGCAGTTCTTC. It translates to CASSNRTSGGSHEQFF. The whole variable domain, filled in from reference TRBV19 and TRBJ2-1, reads DGGITQSPKYLFRKEGQNVTLSCEQNLNHDAMYWYRQDPGQGLRLIYYSQIVNDFQKGDIAEGYSVSREKKESFPLTVTSAQKNPTAFYLCASSNRTSGGSHEQFFGPGTRLTVL.

The V and J genes are TRBV29-1 and TRBJ2-4; D possibly uses TRBD1 or TRBD2 (5 bases each). Germline assignment: CDR1 SQVTM and CDR2 ANQGSEA. Trimming shortened V by 6 bases and J by 4 bases, and 13 bases separated the two germline ends. The CDR3 consists of 13 residues. CDR3 amino acids: CSVARDRKNIQYF. CDR3 sequence (DNA): TGCAGCGTAGCCCGGGACCGAAAAAACATTCAGTACTTC.

J is TRBJ2-5 and V is TRBV7-8, with TRBD1 as a possible D gene (5 bases). The V and J ends lost 5 bases and 2 bases respectively, with 9 bases between them. The CDR3 totals 13 residues. The germline CDR1 and CDR2 sequences are SGHVS and FQNEAQ. CDR3: CASSNRQQETQYF. The CDR3 DNA reads as TGTGCCAGCAGCAACAGACAGCAAGAGACCCAGTACTTC.

The CDR3 loop is CASRATGTNYGYTF. The DNA of the CDR3 is TGTGCCAGCAGGGCGACAGGAACGAACTATGGCTACACCTTC. The V and J genes are TRBV27 and TRBJ1-2, with D perhaps TRBD1 (6 bases). The CDR3 covers 14 residues. The V gene's germline CDR1 is MNHEY and CDR2 SMNVEV (reference sequence). The germline V and J ends were trimmed by 6 bases and 2 bases, with 13 bases remaining between them.

There are many counts of this clonotype. This rearrangement joins TRBV27 to TRBJ2-5; TRBD1 might be the D (6 bases). CDR1 and CDR2 (germline): MNHEY, SMNVEV (reference sequence). This CDR3 comprises 15 residues. Trimming stripped 5 bases from V and 5 bases from J, with 18 bases between. The CDR3 reads CASSDRTDPGETQYF. Here the CDR3 DNA reads TGTGCCAGCAGTGATAGGACAGACCCAGGGGAGACCCAGTACTTC.

This clonotype was seen only a few times. The chain couples TRBV30 to TRBJ1-1, with 10 bases identical to TRBD1. Germline V lookup: CDR1 GTSNPN, CDR2 SVGIG (reference sequence). The CDR3 runs 15 residues. V lost 2 bases and J lost 0; bases outside the gene matches: 3. The CDR3 DNA sequence: TGTGCCTGGAGTAGACAGGGGGCGATGAACACTGAAGCTTTCTTT. This sequence encodes CAWSRQGAMNTEAFF.

This clonotype showed up many times. V and J are TRBV29-1 and TRBJ1-1; D is undetermined. Trimming stripped 0 bases from V and 0 bases from J, with 11 bases between. In germline, CDR1 is SQVTM, CDR2 ANQGSEA. The CDR3 is made up of 15 amino acids. CDR3 in DNA: TGCAGCGTTGAAGATGGTGGATTTCTGAACACTGAAGCTTTCTTT. Its protein product is CSVEDGGFLNTEAFF.

This clonotype was recorded at least ten times. The V and J genes are TRBV12-3 or TRBV12-4 and TRBJ1-4; D unresolved. V gave up 3 bases and J gave up 5 bases, with 7 bases separating them. This CDR3 spans 13 amino acids. CDR3 in DNA: TGTGCCAGCAGTTTGGAAGCCAATGAAAAACTGTTTTTT. It translates to CASSLEANEKLFF.

The chain is built from TRBV12-3 or TRBV12-4 and TRBJ1-1; 7 bases fit TRBD1. J gave up 1 base and V 6 bases, and 5 bases lay outside the gene matches. There are 14 residues in the CDR3. CDR3 in DNA: TGTGCCAGCAGCCCTACAGGGGCGAACACTGAAGCTTTCTTT. Translated: CASSPTGANTEAFF.

The gene calls are TRBV18 and TRBJ2-1; D is undetermined. V shed 6 bases and J shed 2 bases, with 11 bases lying between them. The germline V gene has CDR1 KGHSH and CDR2 LQKENI. This CDR3 is built from 14 residues. The CDR3: CASSMDQTYNEQFF. The CDR3 region has the DNA TGTGCCAGCTCTATGGACCAGACCTACAATGAGCAGTTCTTC.

This clonotype showed up many times. The chain employs TRBV5-1 and TRBJ1-2; D not resolved. V lost 0 bases to trimming and J lost 1 base, with 7 bases between them. The length of the CDR3 is 14 residues. CDR1 and CDR2 (germline): SGHRS, YFSETQ. The DNA for the CDR3 is TGCGCCAGCAGCTTGGGGTCAGTTAACTATGGCTACACCTTC. Protein: CASSLGSVNYGYTF.

This clonotype occurred many times. V is TRBV4-1 and J is TRBJ2-1, with a weak D call TRBD1 (7 bases). The CDR3 totals 14 residues. Trimming removed 0 bases from V and 9 bases from J, with 12 bases in between. CDR1 is MGHRA and CDR2 is YSYEKL in the germline V gene. The CDR3 region has the DNA TGCGCCAGCAGCCAAGATCAGGGGGGCCCTGAGCAGTTCTTC. It is translated as CASSQDQGGPEQFF.

On this clonotype itself: In this CDR3 the conserved last residue, phenylalanine or tryptophan, is missing, so a read error is likely. The rearrangement joins TRBV10-3 to TRBJ1-1; D possibly corresponds to TRBD1 (6 bases). The germline gives CDR1 ENHRY, CDR2 SYGVKD. CDR3 length: 17 residues. The V gene lost 4 bases and the J gene lost 1 base, with 19 bases spanning the gap. DNA of the CDR3: TGTGCCATCAGTGTACCTCACAGGGCCATTGGGAACACTGAAGCTTTCTAT. Its translation: CAISVPHRAIGNTEAFY.

This clonotype was counted a few times. The CDR3 protein is CASSQAPGQVNTEAFF. In nucleotides, the CDR3 is TGCGCCAGCAGCCAAGCCCCGGGACAGGTGAACACTGAAGCTTTCTTT. The genes are TRBV4-3 and TRBJ1-1, with TRBD1 identical over 8 bases. The CDR3 consists of 16 residues. Germline CDR1 is LGHNA and CDR2 is YSLEER. With 1 base clipped from V and 0 bases from J, the junction kept 4 bases outside the gene matches.